This T cell receptor beta chain was identified in a study of human T cells and chemical hapten exposure. As for the study in general: Alopecia areata, totalis or universalis affected patients who were mostly female.

CDR1 SGHRS and CDR2 YFSETQ come from the germline V gene. The V gene end was trimmed by 0 bases and the J gene end by 3 bases; junction bases not matched to a gene: 1. The CDR3 length is 15 residues. This clonotype was seen a handful of times. The time point: pre-sensitization, week 0. Documented treatment: therapeutic diphenylcyclopropenone sensitization with weekly scalp DPC. Alopecia patients deemed DPC-suitable, aged 18 to 70, excluding pregnancy. Via MiXCR, TCRdb re-called the RACE reads, giving one row per CDR3 protein. The sample contains approximately 370,000 distinct CDR3 sequences, about 5% of which appear only once.

This TCR came from a woman between 18 and 29 years old with alopecia areata. Some clones in this sample may be carry-over from other donors' samples. The sample in question was whole blood, obtained in connection with sensitization to the hapten diphenylcyclopropenone (DPC). V and J are TRBV5-1 and TRBJ1-4; 8 bases map to TRBD1. The CDR3 DNA reads as TGCGCCAGCAGCTTGGAGGGACAGGCTAATGAAAAACTGTTTTTT. This sequence encodes CASSLEGQANEKLFF. Full variable domain (outside the CDR3, taken from reference TRBV5-1 and TRBJ1-4): KAGVTQTPRYLIKTRGQQVTLSCSPISGHRSVSWYQQTPGQGLQFLFEYFSETQRNKGNFPGRFSGRQFSNSRSEMNVSTLELGDSALYLCASSLEGQANEKLFFGSGTQLSVL.